This TCR beta chain was documented in a study of tumor and adjacent non-tumor tissue in lung cancer. Overall study: The patients, 10 men and about 5 women, were roughly 30 to 85 with stage I to III disease. Each sample yielded some 4 million productive TCRbeta reads on average.

Germline V lookup: CDR1 SGHAT, CDR2 FQNNGV. The CDR3 consists of 14 residues. Study findings and constraints: Normal lung showed higher cumulative top 100 clone frequency than tumor. Significantly higher TCR diversity was found in tumor than normal lung.

On this clonotype: Its antigen is undetermined. One end of the junction does not line up with germline, which may come from a read error.

Three rounds of nested PCR, following a modified ARM-PCR protocol, produced the TCRbeta library. TCRdb itself ran the multiplex PCR reads through MiXCR, one entry per CDR3 protein. The sample yields about 80,000 distinct CDR3 sequences, roughly 80% seen once. This sample's RNA came from whole unsorted tissue. This non-tumor lung sample came from over 3 cm beyond the tumor edge. The chain recombines TRBV11-2 with TRBJ2-5, with unresolved D. The TCR was taken from a man in his fifties or sixties with non-small cell lung cancer. The sequenced sample was distant non-tumor lung tissue. The CDR3 protein is CTSSSGEVLETQYF. The CDR3, as DNA: TGTACCAGCAGCTCCGGAGAGGTTCTGGAGACCCAGTATTTC.